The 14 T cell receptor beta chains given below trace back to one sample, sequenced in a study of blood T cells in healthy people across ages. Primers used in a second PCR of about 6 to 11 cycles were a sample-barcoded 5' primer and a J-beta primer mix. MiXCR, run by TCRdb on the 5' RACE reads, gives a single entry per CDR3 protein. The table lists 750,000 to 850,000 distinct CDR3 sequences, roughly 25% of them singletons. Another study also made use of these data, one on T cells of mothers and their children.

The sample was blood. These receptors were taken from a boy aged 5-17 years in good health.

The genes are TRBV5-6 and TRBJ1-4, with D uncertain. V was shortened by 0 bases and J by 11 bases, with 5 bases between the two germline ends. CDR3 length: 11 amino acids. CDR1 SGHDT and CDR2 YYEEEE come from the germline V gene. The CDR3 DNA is TGTGCCAGCAGCTTGGGGTCGAAACTGTTTTTT. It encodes CASSLGSKLFF.

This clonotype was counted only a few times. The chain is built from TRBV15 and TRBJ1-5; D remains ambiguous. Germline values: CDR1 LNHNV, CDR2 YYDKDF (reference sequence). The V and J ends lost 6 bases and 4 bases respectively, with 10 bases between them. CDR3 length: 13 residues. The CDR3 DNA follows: TGTGCCACCAGTGAGGACCGGAATCAGCCCCAGCATTTT. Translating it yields CATSEDRNQPQHF.

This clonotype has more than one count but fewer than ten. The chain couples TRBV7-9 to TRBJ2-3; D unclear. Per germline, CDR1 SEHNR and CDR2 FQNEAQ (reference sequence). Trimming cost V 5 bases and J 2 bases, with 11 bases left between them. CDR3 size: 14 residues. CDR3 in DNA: TGTGCCAGCAGCCCATCGACAATCACAGATACGCAGTATTTT. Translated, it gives CASSPSTITDTQYF.

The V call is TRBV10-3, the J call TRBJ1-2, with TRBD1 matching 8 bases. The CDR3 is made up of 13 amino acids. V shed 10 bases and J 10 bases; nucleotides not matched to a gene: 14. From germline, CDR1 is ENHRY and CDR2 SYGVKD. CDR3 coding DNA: TGTGCCACCAGAGAAGACGGACAGGGTGCCTACACCTTC. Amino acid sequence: CATREDGQGAYTF.

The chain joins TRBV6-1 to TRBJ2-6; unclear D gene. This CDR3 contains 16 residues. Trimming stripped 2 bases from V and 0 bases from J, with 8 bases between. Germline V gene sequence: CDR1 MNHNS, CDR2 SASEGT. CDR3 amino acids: CASSEYTRSGANVLTF. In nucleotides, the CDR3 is TGTGCCAGCAGTGAATATACGCGCTCTGGGGCCAACGTCCTGACTTTC.

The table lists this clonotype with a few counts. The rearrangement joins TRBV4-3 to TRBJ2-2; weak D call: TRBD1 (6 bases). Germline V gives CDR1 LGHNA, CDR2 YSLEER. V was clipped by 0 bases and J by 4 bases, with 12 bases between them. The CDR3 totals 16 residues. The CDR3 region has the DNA TGCGCCAGCAGCCAAGATGTGACGACAGGCACCGGGGAGCTGTTTTTT. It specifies CASSQDVTTGTGELFF.

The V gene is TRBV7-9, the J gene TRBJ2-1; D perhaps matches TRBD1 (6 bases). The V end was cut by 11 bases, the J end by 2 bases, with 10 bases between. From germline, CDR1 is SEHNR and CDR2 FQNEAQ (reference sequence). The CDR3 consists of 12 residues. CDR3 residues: CAGQTTYNEQFF. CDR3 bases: TGTGCCGGACAGACTACCTACAATGAGCAGTTCTTC.

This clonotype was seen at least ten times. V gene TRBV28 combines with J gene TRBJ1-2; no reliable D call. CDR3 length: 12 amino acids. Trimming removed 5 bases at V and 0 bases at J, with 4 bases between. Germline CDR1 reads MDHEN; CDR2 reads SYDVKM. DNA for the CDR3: TGTGCCAGCAGTGAGACTAACTATGGCTACACCTTC. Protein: CASSETNYGYTF.

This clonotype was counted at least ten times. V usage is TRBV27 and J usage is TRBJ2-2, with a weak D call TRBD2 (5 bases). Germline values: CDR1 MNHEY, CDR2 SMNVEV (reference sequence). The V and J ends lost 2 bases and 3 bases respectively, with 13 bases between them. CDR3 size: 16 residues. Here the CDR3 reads CASSLVRAAYTGELFF. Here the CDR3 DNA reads TGTGCCAGCAGTTTAGTGAGGGCCGCGTACACCGGGGAGCTGTTTTTT.

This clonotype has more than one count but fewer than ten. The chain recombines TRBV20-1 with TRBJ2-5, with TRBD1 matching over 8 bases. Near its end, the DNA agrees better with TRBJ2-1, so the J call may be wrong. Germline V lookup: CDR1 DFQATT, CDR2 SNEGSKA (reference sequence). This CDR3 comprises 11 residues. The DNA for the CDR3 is TGCAGCGGACAGGGTAATAATGAGCAGTTCTTC. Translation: CSGQGNNEQFF.

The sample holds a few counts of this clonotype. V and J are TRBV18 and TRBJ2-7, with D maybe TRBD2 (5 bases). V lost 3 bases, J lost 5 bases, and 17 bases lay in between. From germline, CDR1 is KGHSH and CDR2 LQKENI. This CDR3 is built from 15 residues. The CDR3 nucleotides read TGTGCCAGCTCACCTACAATTGGACGGGGAAACGAGCAGTACTTC. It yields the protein CASSPTIGRGNEQYF.

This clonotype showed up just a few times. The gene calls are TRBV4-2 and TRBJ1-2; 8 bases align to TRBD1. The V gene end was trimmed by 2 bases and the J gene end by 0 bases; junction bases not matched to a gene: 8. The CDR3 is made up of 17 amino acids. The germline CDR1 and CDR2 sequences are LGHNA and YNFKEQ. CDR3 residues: CASSQRTDRGPNYGYTF. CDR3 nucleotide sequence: TGTGCCAGCAGCCAACGAACAGACAGGGGACCTAACTATGGCTACACCTTC.

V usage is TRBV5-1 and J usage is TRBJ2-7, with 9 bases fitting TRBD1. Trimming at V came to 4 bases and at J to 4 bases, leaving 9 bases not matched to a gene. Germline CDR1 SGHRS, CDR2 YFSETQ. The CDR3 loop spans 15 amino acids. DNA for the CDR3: TGCGCCAGCAGCCCGAGGACAGGGGAGATATACGAGCAGTACTTC. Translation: CASSPRTGEIYEQYF.

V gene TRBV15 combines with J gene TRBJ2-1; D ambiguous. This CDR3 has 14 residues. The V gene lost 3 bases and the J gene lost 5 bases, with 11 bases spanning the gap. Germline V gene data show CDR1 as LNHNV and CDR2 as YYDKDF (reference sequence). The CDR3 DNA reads TGTGCCACCAGCAGTGACGGACGGAACAATGAGCAGTTCTTC. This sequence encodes CATSSDGRNNEQFF.